These T cell receptor beta chains were read from a single sample in a study of T cells in Graves' hyperthyroidism and ophthalmopathy. Each CDR3 protein gets one entry after TCRdb re-called the multiplex PCR reads with MiXCR. The profile shows fewer than 650,000 distinct CDR3 sequences, more than 11% of them singletons. The sequenced sample consisted of blood. These receptors were collected from a woman in her twenties or thirties with Graves' hyperthyroidism that later progressed to Graves' ophthalmopathy. Both conserved end residues are part of each CDR3. A D gene is named only where the DNA matches it firmly. The size of a clone is reported for some rows only, either as once, few or many, or as a class for expanded clones.

TRBV2	TRBD1	many	TRBJ2-7	CASSHNPGTGNYEQYF	TGTGCCAGCAGCCATAACCCCGGGACAGGGAACTACGAGCAGTACTTC
TRBV12-3/TRBV12-4	TRBD2	many	TRBJ2-7	CASLRGLAGTSSYEQYF	TGTGCCAGTCTCCGGGGACTAGCGGGGACAAGCTCCTACGAGCAGTACTTC
TRBV14	.	many	TRBJ2-5	CASSRGDRETQYF	TGTGCCAGCAGCCGAGGGGATAGGGAGACCCAGTACTTC
TRBV6-2/TRBV6-3	.	many	TRBJ2-7	CASSYELGAYEQYF	TGTGCCAGCAGTTACGAGTTAGGAGCCTACGAGCAGTACTTC
TRBV15	.	.	TRBJ1-1	CATSRHYTEAFF	TGTGCCACCAGCAGGCATTACACTGAAGCTTTCTTT
TRBV28	.	many	TRBJ1-6	CASSTRVIGNSPLHF	TGTGCCAGCAGTACCAGGGTCATCGGTAATTCACCCCTCCACTTT
TRBV24-1	.	many	TRBJ1-2	CATSDSGINYGYTF	TGTGCCACCAGTGATTCGGGCATTAACTATGGCTACACCTTC
TRBV4-1	.	many	TRBJ2-5	CASSYTARGKQETQYF	TGCGCCAGCAGTTATACGGCACGGGGGAAACAAGAGACCCAGTACTTC
TRBV10-1	.	few	TRBJ2-3	CASSADNRDTQYF	TGCGCCAGCAGTGCCGACAATCGGGATACGCAGTATTTT
TRBV6-2/TRBV6-3	.	many	TRBJ2-7	CASSTPGQTYEQYF	TGTGCCAGCAGTACGCCGGGACAAACCTACGAGCAGTACTTC
TRBV19	TRBD2	many	TRBJ2-5	CASSRGLAAGRETQYF	TGTGCCAGTAGTAGAGGACTAGCGGCGGGAAGGGAGACCCAGTACTTC
TRBV4-1	.	.	TRBJ1-5	CASSAVPQSSNQPQHF	TGCGCCAGCAGCGCCGTTCCTCAGTCTTCGAATCAGCCCCAGCATTTT
TRBV10-1	.	many	TRBJ2-1	CASTCNEQFF	TGCGCCAGTACTTGTAATGAGCAGTTCTTC
TRBV6-1	TRBD2	many	TRBJ2-1	CASSPQAGELDEQFF	TGTGCCAGCAGTCCCCAAGCGGGAGAGCTTGATGAGCAGTTCTTC
TRBV28	.	many	TRBJ1-1	CASSLGGMGNTEAFF	TGTGCCAGCAGTTTAGGGGGCATGGGGAACACTGAAGCTTTCTTT
TRBV5-4	.	.	TRBJ2-1	CASSNSANSYNEQFF	TGTGCCAGCAGCAACAGCGCAAACTCCTACAATGAGCAGTTCTTC
TRBV29-1	.	many	TRBJ2-3	CSVRDFSTDTQYF	TGCAGCGTTAGGGATTTTTCCACAGATACGCAGTATTTT
TRBV24-1	.	many	TRBJ2-1	CATSGPRYSSHNEQFF	TGTGCCACCAGTGGCCCTCGATACTCTAGCCACAATGAGCAGTTCTTC
TRBV7-9	TRBD2	once	TRBJ2-7	CASTSGRENYGQYF	TGTGCCAGCACCTCAGGGCGGGAGAACTACGGGCAGTACTTC
TRBV14	.	few	TRBJ2-7	CASSFHSLTYEQYF	TGTGCCAGCAGCTTCCACAGCCTAACCTACGAGCAGTACTTC
TRBV20-1	TRBD2	many	TRBJ2-1	CSARNPGTSGRYEQFF	TGCAGTGCTAGGAACCCCGGGACTAGCGGGAGATATGAGCAGTTCTTC
TRBV27	.	.	TRBJ2-7	CASGKYEQYF	TGTGCCAGCGGTAAATACGAGCAGTACTTC
TRBV27	TRBD1	many	TRBJ2-5	CASSHTGGMSKTQYF	TGTGCCAGCAGCCACACAGGGGGCATGTCAAAGACCCAGTACTTC
TRBV4-2	TRBD1	.	TRBJ1-4	CASSQVGSGAGGEKLFF	TGTGCCAGCAGCCAAGTGGGATCGGGGGCAGGGGGTGAAAAACTGTTTTTT
TRBV12-3/TRBV12-4	.	many	TRBJ2-1	CASSLLGSGNEQFF	TGTGCCAGCAGTTTACTAGGAAGCGGAAATGAGCAGTTCTTC